The clone carrying this T cell receptor beta chain showed up many times. Its antigen is as yet unknown. The record originates from a study of T-cell reconstitution after alpha-beta-depleted transplantation in children. Broader study findings: From surviving recipient T cells and thymic progenitors came the high day-60 TCRbeta diversity observed in some patients. Reportedly, roughly two months post-transplant, alpha-beta T cells arose from several hundred expanded graft clones.

It was with unique molecular identifiers that the TCRbeta library was prepared. TCRdb re-analysed the PCR reads in MiXCR, keeping a single row per CDR3 protein. The data show roughly 500,000 distinct CDR3 sequences, with about 10% seen just once and about 2% held by the top ten. Specimen: PBMCs, collected before TCRalphabeta/CD19-depleted stem cell transplant. The clonotype originates from a child aged 2-15 years with inherited bone marrow failure, due to receive a stem cell transplant.

CDR3 DNA: TGTGCCAGCCTCACAGGGCGGGAGCAGTTCTTC. This gives the protein CASLTGREQFF. The rearrangement uses TRBV12-3 or TRBV12-4 and TRBJ2-1, with D perhaps matching TRBD1 (6 bases). This CDR3 is 11 amino acids long. V was trimmed by 8 bases and J by 10 bases, leaving 12 bases between them.